Below are 26 T cell receptor beta chains sequenced from a single sample in a study of cytomegalovirus exposure and HLA in healthy donors. The PCR employed 60 Vbeta primers together with 13 Jbeta primers. TCRdb keeps only in-frame clones here, not all; method: immunoSEQ multiplex PCR. The sample has about 130,000 clones; roughly three quarters are singletons. The sequenced sample consisted of PBMCs. All receptors come from a woman aged 35 to 49 in good health and CMV-seronegative.

This clone was seen just once. This chain uses TRBV11-3 with TRBJ2-2; D is undetermined. The CDR3 loop spans 13 amino acids. Per germline, CDR1 SGHNT and CDR2 YENEEA. V was trimmed by 1 base and J by 6 bases, leaving 6 bases between them. As DNA, the CDR3 is TGTGCCAGCAGCTTAGCGTCGGCCGGGGAGCTGTTTTTT. Its protein is CASSLASAGELFF.

The chain is built from TRBV25-1 and TRBJ1-1; 8 nucleotides line up with TRBD1. J gave up 5 bases and V 4 bases, and 15 bases lay outside the gene matches. This CDR3 spans 17 amino acids. CDR1 MGHDK and CDR2 SYGVNS come from the germline V gene. The CDR3 protein is CASSALGSQGAETEAFF. The DNA of the CDR3 is TGTGCCAGCAGTGCCCTGGGAAGTCAGGGGGCAGAAACTGAAGCTTTCTTT. Full variable domain (rest looked up from reference TRBV25-1 and TRBJ1-1): EADIYQTPRYLVIGTGKKITLECSQTMGHDKMYWYQQDPGMELHLIHYSYGVNSTEKGDLSSESTVSRIRTEHFPLTLESARPSHTSQYLCASSALGSQGAETEAFFGQGTRLTVV.

This chain joins TRBV6-4 and TRBJ2-1; the D gene is possibly TRBD1 (6 bases). The CDR3 has 14 amino acids. Trimming left V 4 bases short and J 6 bases short, with 13 bases between. CDR1 and CDR2 (germline): MRHNA, SNTAGT. CDR3 protein: CASSVQGTSNEQFF. CDR3 nucleotides: TGTGCCAGCAGTGTTCAGGGGACCAGCAATGAGCAGTTCTTC.

This rearrangement joins TRBV6-5 to TRBJ2-7; D perhaps matches TRBD2 (6 bases). Trimming removed 6 bases at V and 3 bases at J, with 9 bases between. In germline, CDR1 is MNHEY, CDR2 SVGAGI. The CDR3 covers 12 residues. The CDR3 sequence is CASSPGGYEQYF. In DNA form, the CDR3 reads TGTGCCAGCAGCCCCGGGGGCTACGAGCAGTACTTC.

This sequence joins TRBV29-1 and TRBJ2-2; 7 nucleotides line up with TRBD1. V trimming: 7 bases; J trimming: 4 bases; junction bases outside the gene matches: 6. Germline CDR1 and CDR2: SQVTM and ANQGSEA. The CDR3 is made up of 13 amino acids. The DNA of the CDR3 is TGCAGCGCCTCGACAGGGCCCACCGGGGAGCTGTTTTTT. This gives the protein CSASTGPTGELFF.

The chain uses TRBV19 and TRBJ1-1, with D unclear. Trimming shortened V by 7 bases and J by 9 bases, and 18 bases separated the two germline ends. This CDR3 comprises 13 residues. Germline V gene lookup returns CDR1 LNHDA and CDR2 SQIVND (reference sequence). DNA of the CDR3: TGTGCCAGTAAACTCGGCGGTTTTACCAAAGCTTTCTTT. Translating gives CASKLGGFTKAFF.

The chain joins TRBV2 to TRBJ1-1, with a tentative D call TRBD1 (6 bases). Deletions cut 3 bases from V and 1 base from J, with 6 bases between. The CDR3 is 13 residues long. CDR1 and CDR2 (germline): SNHLY, FYNNEI. CDR3 region: CASSEGANTEAFF. The CDR3 DNA is TGTGCCAGCAGTGAGGGGGCGAACACTGAAGCTTTCTTT.

This clone was seen more than once but under ten times. This sequence joins TRBV10-3 and TRBJ2-6; 7 bases agree with TRBD2. V trimming: 4 bases; J trimming: 1 base; junction bases outside the gene matches: 10. This CDR3 is built from 18 residues. Germline-derived CDR1 and CDR2 are ENHRY and SYGVKD. The CDR3 coding sequence is TGTGCCATCAGTGTAGGGGCTAGCGGTAAATCTGGGGCCAACGTCCTGACTTTC. This encodes CAISVGASGKSGANVLTF.

The chain links TRBV6-6 to TRBJ2-5; TRBD1 is a possible D gene (6 bases). CDR1 and CDR2 from the germline V gene are MNHNY and SVGAGI (reference sequence). CDR3 length: 12 residues. V gave up 6 bases and J gave up 11 bases, with 16 bases separating them. In DNA, the CDR3 is TGTGCCAGCAGGGCAGGGGTTGGGGAGCAGTACTTC. It codes for CASRAGVGEQYF.

Only a few counts were recorded for this clone. The gene calls are TRBV5-1 and TRBJ1-1; no firm D call. CDR1 SGHRS and CDR2 YFSETQ come from the germline V gene. V shed 4 bases and J shed 4 bases, with 14 bases lying between them. The CDR3 length is 14 residues. DNA of the CDR3: TGCGCCAGCAGCCTCACAAGCGGTGGCACTGAAGCTTTCTTT. This gives the protein CASSLTSGGTEAFF.

This clone was seen just once. The same CDR3 is also encoded by other DNA sequences in this sample. V gene TRBV4-2 combines with J gene TRBJ2-7; TRBD2 aligns across 11 bases. Germline V lookup: CDR1 LGHNA, CDR2 YNFKEQ. V dropped 0 bases and J dropped 0; count of bases not matched to a gene: 1. There are 16 residues in the CDR3. The DNA of the CDR3 is TGTGCCAGCAGCCAAGATGGGACTAGCGGCTCCTACGAGCAGTACTTC. It translates to CASSQDGTSGSYEQYF.

V is TRBV10-1 and J is TRBJ2-7, with unresolved D. The germline CDR1 and CDR2 sequences are WNHNN and SYGVQD (reference sequence). The V and J ends lost 4 bases and 2 bases respectively, with 15 bases between them. This CDR3 spans 15 amino acids. The DNA of the CDR3 is TGCGCCAGCAGTGTGAAGTCCTTGAGTGCCTACGAGCAGTACTTC. Amino acid sequence: CASSVKSLSAYEQYF.

The V call is TRBV9, the J call TRBJ1-2; no definite D call. The V end lost 3 bases, the J end lost 0 bases, and 15 bases lay between the germline ends. Per germline, CDR1 SGDLS and CDR2 YYNGEE. The length of the CDR3 is 16 residues. The CDR3 bases are TGTGCCAGCAGCGCGATGACAATGCCCCCTAACTATGGCTACACCTTC. This encodes CASSAMTMPPNYGYTF.

The rearrangement uses TRBV5-1 and TRBJ1-1; 12 bases map to TRBD1. CDR3 length: 18 amino acids. Germline loops: CDR1 SGHRS, CDR2 YFSETQ. After removal of 0 bases from V and 7 bases from J, the junction contained 13 bases not matched to a gene. The chain's CDR3 is CASSLAGQGADFRNEAFF. The CDR3 region has the DNA TGCGCCAGCAGCTTGGCGGGACAGGGGGCTGATTTCCGGAATGAAGCTTTCTTT.

The V gene is TRBV7-3, the J gene TRBJ1-2; D gene uncertain. V lost 3 bases, J lost 7 bases, and 12 bases lay in between. The CDR3 has 13 amino acids. CDR1 and CDR2 from the germline V gene are SGHTA and FQGTGA. In nucleotides, the CDR3 is TGTGCCAGCAGCTTGGCGGGGAATCCTGGCTACACCTTC. It is translated as CASSLAGNPGYTF.

This clone has only one observation. The rearrangement joins TRBV4-2 to TRBJ1-5; possible D gene TRBD1, 5 bases. The CDR3 is 14 residues long. Trimming removed 4 bases at V and 7 bases at J, with 14 bases between. CDR1 is LGHNA, CDR2 YNFKEQ, per germline. The chain's CDR3 is CASSLTQGGQPQHF. CDR3 in DNA: TGTGCCAGCAGCCTAACTCAGGGAGGACAGCCCCAGCATTTT.

This chain uses TRBV10-2 with TRBJ2-7; D is possibly TRBD2 (5 bases). Germline assignment: CDR1 WSHSY and CDR2 SAAADI. The V end was cut by 6 bases, the J end by 3 bases, with 9 bases between. The CDR3 is 12 amino acids. The CDR3 region has the DNA TGCGCCAGCAGGGGGAGAAGCTACGAGCAGTACTTC. Translating it yields CASRGRSYEQYF.

The chain links TRBV11-2 to TRBJ1-6; D gene ambiguous. The germline V gene encodes CDR1 SGHAT and CDR2 FQNNGV. This CDR3 is built from 14 residues. V was trimmed by 5 bases and J by 8 bases, leaving 13 bases between them. The DNA for the CDR3 is TGTGCCAGCAGCCCTCTCGGGGAATATTCACCCCTCCACTTT. Protein: CASSPLGEYSPLHF.

The gene calls are TRBV5-1 and TRBJ2-4; 9 bases align to TRBD2. Germline-derived CDR1 and CDR2 are SGHRS and YFSETQ. Trimming cost V 0 bases and J 3 bases; bases outside gene matches: 4. The CDR3 covers 16 residues. The CDR3 spells CASSLELAGVKNIQYF. The CDR3 region has the DNA TGCGCCAGCAGCTTGGAATTAGCGGGAGTCAAAAACATTCAGTACTTC.

CDR3 amino acids: CASSIWLAGNNEQFF. Here the CDR3 DNA reads TGTGCCAGTAGTATCTGGCTAGCGGGGAACAATGAGCAGTTCTTC. The J gene is TRBJ2-1, the V gene TRBV19, with 9 bases identical to TRBD2. Germline CDR1 and CDR2: LNHDA and SQIVND (reference sequence). The CDR3 has 15 residues. The V and J ends lost 3 bases and 5 bases, in that order; junction bases with no gene match: 5. Together with reference TRBV19 and TRBJ2-1, the CDR3 gives the full variable domain: DGGITQSPKYLFRKEGQNVTLSCEQNLNHDAMYWYRQDPGQGLRLIYYSQIVNDFQKGDIAEGYSVSREKKESFPLTVTSAQKNPTAFYLCASSIWLAGNNEQFFGPGTRLTVL.

Here the CDR3 reads CASSDRGNEKLFF. The CDR3 DNA follows: TGTGCCAGTAGTGACAGGGGAAATGAAAAACTGTTTTTT. The rearrangement links TRBV19 to TRBJ1-4, with 8 bases identical to TRBD1. This CDR3 has 13 residues. The trim removed 5 bases at V and 5 bases at J, leaving 1 base unmatched. The germline CDR1 and CDR2 sequences are LNHDA and SQIVND (reference sequence).

The chain carries TRBV19 and TRBJ1-4; D perhaps matches TRBD1 (5 bases). This CDR3 contains 14 residues. Germline assignment: CDR1 LNHDA and CDR2 SQIVND (reference sequence). With 9 bases removed from V and 2 bases from J, the gap between germline ends came to 13 bases. The CDR3 sequence: CASNRQYTNEKLFF. CDR3 sequence (DNA): TGTGCCAGCAACAGACAGTATACTAATGAAAAACTGTTTTTT.

The chain combines TRBV6-6 with TRBJ1-1; perhaps TRBD1 as D (5 bases). This CDR3 spans 16 amino acids. Between the trimmed V and J ends, which lost 5 bases and 1 base, there was a span of 17 bases. The germline CDR1 and CDR2 sequences are MNHNY and SVGAGI (reference sequence). CDR3 sequence: CASSPSHQGSNTEAFF. CDR3 in DNA: TGTGCCAGCAGTCCATCTCATCAGGGTTCGAACACTGAAGCTTTCTTT.

The V call is TRBV27, the J call TRBJ2-3, with D perhaps TRBD1 (6 bases). Trimming shortened V by 4 bases and J by 6 bases, and 20 bases separated the two germline ends. Looked up from germline, CDR1 is MNHEY and CDR2 is SMNVEV (reference sequence). The CDR3 covers 16 residues. The CDR3 region has the DNA TGTGCCAGCAGTTCGCGCACAACCACAGGGTTGGATACGCAGTATTTT. Translating it yields CASSSRTTTGLDTQYF.

The J gene is TRBJ2-7, the V gene TRBV27, with 8 bases lining up with TRBD2. CDR1 MNHEY and CDR2 SMNVEV come from the germline V gene (reference sequence). V trimming: 0 bases; J trimming: 3 bases; junction bases outside the gene matches: 7. The CDR3 length is 16 residues. Here the CDR3 DNA reads TGTGCCAGCAGTTTATCGCTTAGCGGGGTCAACTACGAGCAGTACTTC. It is translated as CASSLSLSGVNYEQYF.

The chain couples TRBV29-1 to TRBJ2-7, with 7 bases aligning to TRBD1. Germline CDR1 is SQVTM and CDR2 is ANQGSEA. The CDR3 sequence is 11 residues long. Losses at the gene ends were 4 bases for V and 5 bases for J; bases not matched to a gene: 2. This chain's CDR3 is CSVGQGNEQYF. DNA for the CDR3: TGCAGCGTTGGACAGGGCAACGAGCAGTACTTC.